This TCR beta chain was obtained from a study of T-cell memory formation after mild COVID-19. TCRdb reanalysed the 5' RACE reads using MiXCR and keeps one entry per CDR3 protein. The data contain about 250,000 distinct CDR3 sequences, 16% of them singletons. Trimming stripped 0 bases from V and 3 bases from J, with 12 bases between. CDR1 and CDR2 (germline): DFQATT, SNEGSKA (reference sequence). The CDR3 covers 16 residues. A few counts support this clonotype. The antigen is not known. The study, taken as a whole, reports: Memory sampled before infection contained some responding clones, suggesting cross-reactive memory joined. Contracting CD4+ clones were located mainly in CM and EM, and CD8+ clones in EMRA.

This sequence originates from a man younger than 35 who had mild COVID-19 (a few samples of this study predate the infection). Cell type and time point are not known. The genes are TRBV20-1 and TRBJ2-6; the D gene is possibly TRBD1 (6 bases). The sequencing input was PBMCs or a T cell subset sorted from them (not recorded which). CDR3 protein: CSARDIGGYGANVLTF. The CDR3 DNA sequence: TGCAGTGCTAGAGATATTGGGGGCTATGGGGCCAACGTCCTGACTTTC.